This T cell receptor beta chain stems from a study of blood T cell repertoires in COVID-19. Looking at the study overall: COVID-19 samples collected from the United States, Italy and Spain covered acute and convalescent phases.

Only one count was recorded for this clone. The CDR3 consists of 16 residues. Per germline, CDR1 LGHNA and CDR2 YSLEER. V was clipped by 1 base and J by 1 base, with 11 bases between them. Authors' analysis steps: Cell counts per sample came from amplifying reference gene primers. Profiling relied on immunoSEQ multiplex PCR, and the TCRdb table lists in-frame clones only, not all of them. The DNA was the basis for D and trimming; V, J and clone size are from that table. The table records about 160,000 clones, more than 75% of them present only once. The TCR sequence derives from a woman in her fifties or sixties who had recovered from COVID-19. The rearrangement links TRBV4-3 to TRBJ1-3; maybe TRBD1 (5 bases). Sequencing was carried out using PBMCs or T cells enriched from blood (not recorded which). The CDR3 reads CASSQGVGQSGNTIYF. Here the CDR3 DNA reads TGCGCCAGCAGCCAAGGGGTGGGGCAGTCTGGAAACACCATATATTTT.